The present TCR beta chain was sequenced within a study of shared clonotypes between healthy human individuals. The CDR3 loop spans 14 amino acids. Trimming took off 4 bases at V and 10 bases at J, with 17 bases between the two ends. Germline V CDR1 and CDR2: SNHLY, FYNNEI. Naivety among CD8 cells was defined by CD45RO negativity and positive CCR7 selection, thereby excluding terminally differentiated effector memory CD45RA+ cells. General study results and limits: As a rule, naive subsets had a larger estimated richness than memory subsets.

TCRdb's table, derived via immunoSEQ multiplex PCR, lists solely in-frame clones and lacks some. The table has hundreds of thousands of clones, 96% seen once. This clone showed up just once. Its antigen is not identified. The sample taken for sequencing was naive CD8+ T cells sorted from blood. This sequence was found in a woman aged 30 to 39 in good health. The chain is built from TRBV2 and TRBJ2-1, with D perhaps TRBD1 or TRBD2 (5 bases each). The chain's CDR3 is CASSGDGLWFEQFF. The CDR3, as DNA: TGTGCCAGCAGTGGGGACGGGTTGTGGTTCGAGCAGTTCTTC.